The rows below give T cell receptor beta chains drawn from one sample of a study of shared clonotypes between healthy human individuals. Method: immunoSEQ multiplex PCR; TCRdb's copy keeps in-frame clones and lacks some. The sample has 780,000 or so clones, roughly two thirds seen once; the top ten hold about 1.7%. Input material: memory CD4+ T cells sorted from blood. Receptors originate from a woman aged 25-40 years in good health. Both conserved end residues are trimmed from each CDR3. D genes are given only for firm matches.

D gene,J gene,V gene,CDR3 protein
TRBD2,TRBJ2-1,TRBV15,ATSRDPRTSGTYNEQF
TRBD2,TRBJ2-2,TRBV19,ASTGLARTGELF
TRBD2,TRBJ2-1,TRBV9,ASSRGGAPNEQF
NA,TRBJ2-3,TRBV4-1,ASSQLPIRDLARDTQY
TRBD1,TRBJ2-5,TRBV5-1,ASSSTGGLQETQY
TRBD2,TRBJ2-7,TRBV18,ASSPGLGGEQY
NA,TRBJ1-1,TRBV7-9,ASSFPPGGRGAEAF
NA,TRBJ2-1,TRBV7-9,ASSLRHSYAGEQF
NA,TRBJ2-6,TRBV14,ASGEHWANVLT
NA,TRBJ1-5,TRBV7-2,ASSHQRDQPQH
NA,TRBJ2-7,TRBV4-2,ASQSGDGYEQY
TRBD1,TRBJ2-5,TRBV30,AWSYRGQQETQY
NA,TRBJ2-3,TRBV7-9,ASSPQGHRTDTQY
TRBD2,TRBJ2-5,TRBV9,ASSVVSGRDGWETQY
NA,TRBJ1-5,TRBV19,ARRTPNQPQH
NA,TRBJ2-2,TRBV28,ASSLNYANTGELF
NA,TRBJ1-2,TRBV30,AWSAVGLYYGYT
TRBD2,TRBJ2-7,TRBV7-9,ASSPLAGGYEQY
NA,TRBJ2-2,TRBV28,ASSLFGVWTPNTGELF
TRBD2,TRBJ2-1,TRBV27,ASSKTSGKYNEQF
TRBD1,TRBJ1-2,TRBV4-1,ASSQLQTGRAQRFNYGYT
NA,TRBJ2-3,TRBV28,ASSWSTPHLTDTQY
TRBD1,TRBJ2-7,TRBV27,ASRLTGLYEQY
NA,TRBJ1-1,TRBV7-2,ASSLVAGTTEAF
NA,TRBJ2-3,TRBV2,ASMPGVRVDTQY
NA,TRBJ2-7,TRBV2,ASSGILEQY
TRBD1,TRBJ1-3,TRBV18,ASSPGTGGSPYGNTIY
NA,TRBJ1-5,TRBV27,ASSSGWGRAGQPQH
TRBD1,TRBJ2-5,TRBV28,ASSATLIDRGRLETQY
TRBD2,TRBJ2-2,TRBV18,ASSPQRLAGSNTGELF
NA,TRBJ2-7,TRBV5-4,ASSLGTYEQY
TRBD2,TRBJ2-1,TRBV29-1,RGCGGPRDNEQF
TRBD2,TRBJ2-1,TRBV25-1,ASSESGWTSSHNEQF
NA,TRBJ1-1,TRBV6-1,ASKIDRVNTEAF
NA,TRBJ1-3,TRBV30,AWSVRSGSGNTIY
NA,TRBJ2-3,TRBV5-1,ASSPQRSRGVSTDTQY
TRBD2,TRBJ2-2,TRBV2,ASRVGLAGTTGELF
NA,TRBJ1-1,TRBV28,ASSTRTRNTEAF
NA,TRBJ2-7,TRBV18,ASSLVADVSSYEQY
NA,TRBJ1-1,TRBV11-1,ASSYPPRGRGGTEAF